The 27 T cell receptor beta chains below were found in one sample sequenced in a study of OX40 agonist ivuxolimab in advanced cancers. The assay was immunoSEQ multiplex PCR, and TCRdb's table has in-frame clones only and misses some. The sample lists 60,000 to 75,000 clones; 91% were seen once. The source was CD4+ or CD8+ T cells sorted from blood, collected in a trial of the OX40 agonist ivuxolimab. The receptors derive from an adult with an advanced solid tumor such as melanoma, head and neck, liver or kidney cancer.

The chain couples TRBV4-3 to TRBJ1-3, with D uncertain. Germline assignment: CDR1 LGHNA and CDR2 YSLEER. The CDR3 spans 14 residues. The V end was cut by 3 bases, the J end by 2 bases, with 8 bases between. This chain's CDR3 is CASSHLETGNTIYF. The CDR3 region has the DNA TGCGCCAGCAGCCATTTGGAAACTGGAAACACCATATATTTT.

V gene TRBV14 combines with J gene TRBJ1-2, with D unresolved. The germline V and J ends were trimmed by 0 bases and 7 bases, with 9 bases remaining between them. Germline CDR1 is SGHDN and CDR2 is FVKESK. The CDR3 length is 13 residues. The CDR3 loop is CASSQDRRGGYTF. The CDR3 region has the DNA TGTGCCAGCAGCCAAGATCGGCGTGGTGGCTACACCTTC.

The gene calls are TRBV28 and TRBJ1-4; tentative D call: TRBD1 (5 bases). Trimming pared 2 bases from V and 8 bases from J, leaving 12 bases between. Germline values: CDR1 MDHEN, CDR2 SYDVKM. The CDR3 sequence is 14 residues long. The CDR3 loop is CASSLGDRREKLFF. Written as DNA, the CDR3 is TGTGCCAGCAGTTTAGGCGACAGAAGGGAAAAACTGTTTTTT.

With respect to this clone: Sequence at one end of the junction differs from germline and may be a read error. V usage is TRBV7-7 and J usage is TRBJ2-7; no clear D. CDR3 size: 15 residues. The V gene's germline CDR1 is SSHAT and CDR2 FNYEAQ (reference sequence). CDR3 in DNA: TGTGCTAGCAGCCCCGGACGGGCAGGCTTCAACGAGCAGTACTTC. Its protein product is CASSPGRAGFNEQYF. Full variable domain (remainder filled in from reference TRBV7-7 and TRBJ2-7): GAGVSQSPRYKVTKRGQDVTLRCDPISSHATLYWYQQALGQGPEFLTYFNYEAQPDKSGLPSDRFSAERPEGSISTLTIQRTEQRDSAMYRCASSPGRAGFNEQYFGPGTRLTVT.

The rearrangement links TRBV5-5 to TRBJ2-1; D is unclear. The germline V and J ends were trimmed by 1 base and 5 bases, with 4 bases remaining between them. The CDR3 covers 12 residues. Germline CDR1 is SGHKS and CDR2 is YYEKEE (reference sequence). The CDR3 reads CASSLIDNEQFF. The CDR3, as DNA: TGTGCCAGCAGCTTGATCGACAATGAGCAGTTCTTC.

The CDR3 nucleotides are TGTGCCAGCAGCCCCACGGCCCTAGCGGGGTCCTACGAGCAGTACTTC. Translating it yields CASSPTALAGSYEQYF. The chain recombines TRBV4-2 with TRBJ2-7; 9 nucleotides match TRBD2. Germline loops: CDR1 LGHNA, CDR2 YNFKEQ. The CDR3 is 16 residues long. Losses at the gene ends were 4 bases for V and 1 base for J; bases not matched to a gene: 8.

This chain uses TRBV7-9 with TRBJ2-7; a possible D gene is TRBD2 (5 bases). Per the germline V gene, CDR1 is SEHNR and CDR2 is FQNEAQ (reference sequence). The CDR3 has 16 amino acids. The V gene lost 5 bases and the J gene lost 4 bases, with 21 bases spanning the gap. CDR3 coding DNA: TGTGCCAGCAGCGGATTAACAAGAAGCGGAACATACGAGCAGTACTTC. Translated: CASSGLTRSGTYEQYF. Combining the CDR3 with reference TRBV7-9 and TRBJ2-7 gives the whole variable domain DTGVSQNPRHKITKRGQNVTFRCDPISEHNRLYWYRQTLGQGPEFLTYFQNEAQLEKSRLLSDRFSAERPKGSFSTLEIQRTEQGDSAMYLCASSGLTRSGTYEQYFGPGTRLTVT.

This chain connects TRBV29-1 to TRBJ2-2; D is uncertain. Per germline, CDR1 SQVTM and CDR2 ANQGSEA. Trimming left V 4 bases short and J 8 bases short, with 14 bases between. This CDR3 is built from 13 residues. For the CDR3, the DNA is TGCAGCGTTGTGACAAGAACGGCTGGGGAGCTGTTTTTT. Its protein product is CSVVTRTAGELFF.

The V call is TRBV29-1, the J call TRBJ1-1; D unresolved. The V gene lost 6 bases and the J gene lost 1 base, with 9 bases spanning the gap. This CDR3 has 12 residues. Germline-derived CDR1 and CDR2 are SQVTM and ANQGSEA. CDR3 bases: TGCAGCGTCGACCACCCGAACACTGAAGCTTTCTTT. It translates to CSVDHPNTEAFF.

The rearrangement uses TRBV7-9 and TRBJ2-7; TRBD2 aligns across 14 bases. Germline V gene lookup returns CDR1 SEHNR and CDR2 FQNEAQ (reference sequence). This CDR3 spans 15 amino acids. V dropped 4 bases and J dropped 3; count of bases not matched to a gene: 2. The CDR3 here is CASSSGLAGDYEQYV. The CDR3 DNA follows: TGTGCCAGCAGCTCGGGACTAGCGGGGGACTACGAGCAGTACGTC.

The rearrangement links TRBV7-9 to TRBJ1-1, with D possibly TRBD1 on 5 matching bases. The CDR3 length is 13 residues. The V end lost 5 bases, the J end lost 8 bases, and 15 bases lay between the germline ends. Germline CDR1 reads SEHNR; CDR2 reads FQNEAQ (reference sequence). CDR3 residues: CASSPKGREEAFF. DNA of the CDR3: TGTGCCAGCAGCCCCAAGGGGAGGGAGGAAGCTTTCTTT. Full variable domain (remainder filled in from reference TRBV7-9 and TRBJ1-1): DTGVSQNPRHKITKRGQNVTFRCDPISEHNRLYWYRQTLGQGPEFLTYFQNEAQLEKSRLLSDRFSAERPKGSFSTLEIQRTEQGDSAMYLCASSPKGREEAFFGQGTRLTVV.

This chain joins TRBV2 and TRBJ1-2, with D tentatively TRBD1 (6 bases). The V end lost 6 bases, the J end lost 4 bases, and 12 bases lay between the germline ends. Per the germline V gene, CDR1 is SNHLY and CDR2 is FYNNEI. CDR3 size: 13 residues. This chain's CDR3 is CASRSAGAYGYTF. CDR3 nucleotide sequence: TGTGCCAGCAGATCGGCAGGGGCCTATGGCTACACCTTC. Together with reference TRBV2 and TRBJ1-2, the CDR3 gives the full variable domain: EPEVTQTPSHQVTQMGQEVILRCVPISNHLYFYWYRQILGQKVEFLVSFYNNEISEKSEIFDDQFSVERPDGSNFTLKIRSTKLEDSAMYFCASRSAGAYGYTFGSGTRLTVV.

The rearrangement links TRBV2 to TRBJ2-3; D gene unclear. Trimming pared 2 bases from V and 0 bases from J, leaving 9 bases between. This CDR3 is built from 15 residues. The germline V gene encodes CDR1 SNHLY and CDR2 FYNNEI. This CDR3 reads CASSEQVDSTDTQYF. The DNA for the CDR3 is TGTGCCAGCAGTGAACAGGTTGATAGCACAGATACGCAGTATTTT.

The chain uses TRBV6-5 and TRBJ2-1; a weak D match, TRBD2 (6 bases). Germline-derived CDR1 and CDR2 are MNHEY and SVGAGI. Trimming stripped 7 bases from V and 3 bases from J, with 13 bases between. The length of the CDR3 is 14 residues. The CDR3 DNA is TGTGCCAGCACCGGCCAGGGAGGCTACAATGAGCAGTTCTTC. Translation gives CASTGQGGYNEQFF.

The chain uses TRBV29-1 and TRBJ2-7; weak D call: TRBD2 (6 bases). Germline CDR1 is SQVTM and CDR2 is ANQGSEA. The V gene lost 6 bases and the J gene lost 6 bases, with 21 bases spanning the gap. CDR3 length: 14 residues. CDR3 nucleotides: TGCAGCGTCCTTCCCCCTGGAGGGTCTACCGAGCAGTACTTC. It specifies CSVLPPGGSTEQYF.

This clone was detected once. The DNA is omitted, as the CDR3 cannot be located on it reliably, and the CDR3 follows TCRdb's listing. The chain joins TRBV21-1 to TRBJ2-1. TRBV21-1 is listed as a pseudogene. Ends included, the CDR3 has 15 residues. The chain's CDR3 is CASSNRVGPGNEQFF.

The V gene is TRBV5-4, the J gene TRBJ2-7, with a possible D match to TRBD2 (6 bases). CDR1 and CDR2 (germline): SGHNT, YYREEE (reference sequence). Trimming shortened V by 0 bases and J by 1 base, and 11 bases separated the two germline ends. This CDR3 is built from 15 residues. The CDR3 region is CASSLAGAGSYEQYF. CDR3 nucleotides: TGTGCCAGCAGCTTGGCGGGAGCAGGATCCTACGAGCAGTACTTC. Based on the CDR3 plus reference TRBV5-4 and TRBJ2-7, the full variable domain is ETGVTQSPTHLIKTRGQQVTLRCSSQSGHNTVSWYQQALGQGPQFIFQYYREEENGRGNFPPRFSGLQFPNYSSELNVNALELDDSALYLCASSLAGAGSYEQYFGPGTRLTVT.

This clone was seen only once. The V and J genes are TRBV27 and TRBJ2-3, with a tentative D call TRBD2 (6 bases). Between the trimmed V and J ends, which lost 3 bases and 8 bases, there was a span of 12 bases. The germline CDR1 and CDR2 sequences are MNHEY and SMNVEV (reference sequence). The CDR3 spans 13 residues. The CDR3 here is CASSFMQEGTQYF. CDR3 coding DNA: TGTGCCAGCAGTTTTATGCAGGAGGGTACGCAGTATTTT.

The chain has TRBV2 and TRBJ1-1, with D perhaps matching TRBD1 (5 bases). The CDR3 consists of 15 residues. Per the germline V gene, CDR1 is SNHLY and CDR2 is FYNNEI. Trimming removed 3 bases from V and 11 bases from J, with 22 bases in between. This chain's CDR3 is CASSEAAPGGKVAFF. In DNA form, the CDR3 reads TGTGCCAGCAGTGAGGCTGCACCCGGGGGGAAGGTCGCTTTCTTT.

As DNA, the CDR3 is TGCGCCAGCAGCTTGGGGCAGGGAGGTAGGGGCTACACCTTC. Translation: CASSLGQGGRGYTF. V and J are TRBV5-1 and TRBJ1-2; weak D call: TRBD1 (5 bases). The germline CDR1 and CDR2 sequences are SGHRS and YFSETQ. Trimming took 0 bases from V and 8 from J, leaving 14 bases between them. This CDR3 spans 14 amino acids.

With regard to this clone: The sample has other DNA sequences that encode this CDR3 too. The chain uses TRBV19 and TRBJ2-2; perhaps TRBD2 as D (6 bases). Germline V gives CDR1 LNHDA, CDR2 SQIVND (reference sequence). Trimming left V 1 base short and J 5 bases short, with 8 bases between. The CDR3 is made up of 14 amino acids. The CDR3 nucleotides are TGTGCCAGTAGTATAGTTGGGGGGACCGGGGAGCTGTTTTTT. It is translated as CASSIVGGTGELFF. Full variable domain (rest looked up from reference TRBV19 and TRBJ2-2): DGGITQSPKYLFRKEGQNVTLSCEQNLNHDAMYWYRQDPGQGLRLIYYSQIVNDFQKGDIAEGYSVSREKKESFPLTVTSAQKNPTAFYLCASSIVGGTGELFFGEGSRLTVL.

This chain joins TRBV29-1 and TRBJ1-1; 8 nucleotides agree with TRBD1. The CDR3 runs to 13 residues. Germline V gene data show CDR1 as SQVTM and CDR2 as ANQGSEA. Trimming removed 4 bases from V and 0 bases from J; junction bases left unmatched: 1. The CDR3 here is CSVVTGVNTEAFF. DNA of the CDR3: TGCAGCGTTGTGACAGGGGTGAACACTGAAGCTTTCTTT.

This sequence joins TRBV27 and TRBJ2-5; TRBD1 or TRBD2 may be the D gene (5 bases each). This CDR3 spans 13 amino acids. The ends were cut back, 5 bases at V and 5 bases at J, with 12 bases in the middle. The germline gives CDR1 MNHEY, CDR2 SMNVEV (reference sequence). CDR3 in amino acids: CASSTAWGETQYF. CDR3 bases: TGTGCCAGCAGTACTGCCTGGGGGGAGACCCAGTACTTC.

The chain links TRBV10-3 to TRBJ2-3; D not certain. This CDR3 comprises 15 residues. Germline CDR1 ENHRY, CDR2 SYGVKD. Between the trimmed V and J ends, which lost 3 bases and 0 bases, there was a span of 10 bases. CDR3 sequence: CAISEVVASTDTQYF. DNA for the CDR3: TGTGCCATCAGTGAAGTAGTAGCTAGCACAGATACGCAGTATTTT.

The V gene is TRBV10-3, the J gene TRBJ1-1; 9 bases agree with TRBD1. V shed 10 bases and J 1 base; nucleotides not matched to a gene: 13. The V gene's germline CDR1 is ENHRY and CDR2 SYGVKD. The CDR3 has 16 residues. As DNA, the CDR3 is TGTGCCACCATCCCGGGGGGACAGGGACCGAACACTGAAGCTTTCTTT. It specifies CATIPGGQGPNTEAFF.

The chain recombines TRBV6-5 with TRBJ2-7; D gene uncertain. CDR1 MNHEY and CDR2 SVGAGI come from the germline V gene. CDR3 length equals 14 residues. Trimming stripped 0 bases from V and 2 bases from J, with 8 bases between. As DNA, the CDR3 is TGTGCCAGCAGTTACTCGAAGGGTCCCTACGAGCAGTACGTC. It is translated as CASSYSKGPYEQYV.

The chain has TRBV4-3 and TRBJ1-1; possibly TRBD1 for D (5 bases). Trimming stripped 0 bases from V and 1 base from J, with 12 bases between. Germline V gives CDR1 LGHNA, CDR2 YSLEER. This CDR3 is 16 amino acids long. CDR3 bases: TGCGCCAGCAGCCAAGATCTAGGGGCTGGGAACACTGAAGCTTTCTTT. This sequence encodes CASSQDLGAGNTEAFF.